This TCR beta chain came from a study of blood T cell repertoires in COVID-19. Across the study: Samples came from the United States, Italy and Spain, spanning acute and convalescent COVID-19. T cells, B-cell-depleted T cells, or PBMCs supplied cDNA or gDNA.

The CDR3 consists of 17 residues. V shed 3 bases and J shed 6 bases, with 21 bases lying between them. Germline V gives CDR1 LNHDA, CDR2 SQIVND (reference sequence). In the authors' methods: Researchers report that nucleated cell counts were estimated from reference gene primer amplification. The table came from immunoSEQ multiplex PCR; TCRdb's copy has only in-frame clones and leaves some out. The V and J calls and clone size were taken over from that table, and D and trimming were inferred from the DNA. The sample contains some 260,000 clones, 70% to 90% of which appear only once. The source is a young man with active or convalescent COVID-19. The rearrangement joins TRBV19 to TRBJ1-5; TRBD1 might be the D (6 bases). Sequencing was carried out using peripheral blood. The CDR3 loop is CASSILGPGHQVQPQHF. For the CDR3, the DNA is TGTGCCAGTAGTATTTTGGGACCGGGACATCAGGTTCAGCCCCAGCATTTT.